The clone carrying this T cell receptor (beta chain) was seen at least ten times. Antigen specificity is unknown. The entry originates in a study of metastatic and nonmetastatic thyroid tumors. Study background: Both malignant and benign thyroid patients supplied peripheral blood and tumor or nodule tissue samples, across which the repertoires of these patients were then compared. Study-wide findings and caveats: Significantly greater TCR beta diversity was reportedly found in malignant thyroid tumors than in benign nodules (in blood and tumor).

The CDR3 has 15 amino acids. Trimming removed 4 bases from V and 1 base from J, with 10 bases in between. Germline V gene sequence: CDR1 SGHTA, CDR2 FQGTGA. There were no patients who had received any treatment before thyroid surgery. With MiXCR, TCRdb called clones anew from the PCR reads. The repertoire includes 13,000 or so clones, 27% of them detected once, and 15% to 20% sits in the top ten. Material: tumor tissue. V usage is TRBV7-3 and J usage is TRBJ2-2; D gene unclear. This TCR derives from a female donor with papillary thyroid cancer or a benign thyroid nodule (not recorded which). Some clones in this sample may be carry-over from other donors' samples. For the CDR3, the DNA is TGTGCCAGCAGCTCGACTGGGGTGAACACCGGGGAGCTGTTTTTT. Translation gives CASSSTGVNTGELFF.